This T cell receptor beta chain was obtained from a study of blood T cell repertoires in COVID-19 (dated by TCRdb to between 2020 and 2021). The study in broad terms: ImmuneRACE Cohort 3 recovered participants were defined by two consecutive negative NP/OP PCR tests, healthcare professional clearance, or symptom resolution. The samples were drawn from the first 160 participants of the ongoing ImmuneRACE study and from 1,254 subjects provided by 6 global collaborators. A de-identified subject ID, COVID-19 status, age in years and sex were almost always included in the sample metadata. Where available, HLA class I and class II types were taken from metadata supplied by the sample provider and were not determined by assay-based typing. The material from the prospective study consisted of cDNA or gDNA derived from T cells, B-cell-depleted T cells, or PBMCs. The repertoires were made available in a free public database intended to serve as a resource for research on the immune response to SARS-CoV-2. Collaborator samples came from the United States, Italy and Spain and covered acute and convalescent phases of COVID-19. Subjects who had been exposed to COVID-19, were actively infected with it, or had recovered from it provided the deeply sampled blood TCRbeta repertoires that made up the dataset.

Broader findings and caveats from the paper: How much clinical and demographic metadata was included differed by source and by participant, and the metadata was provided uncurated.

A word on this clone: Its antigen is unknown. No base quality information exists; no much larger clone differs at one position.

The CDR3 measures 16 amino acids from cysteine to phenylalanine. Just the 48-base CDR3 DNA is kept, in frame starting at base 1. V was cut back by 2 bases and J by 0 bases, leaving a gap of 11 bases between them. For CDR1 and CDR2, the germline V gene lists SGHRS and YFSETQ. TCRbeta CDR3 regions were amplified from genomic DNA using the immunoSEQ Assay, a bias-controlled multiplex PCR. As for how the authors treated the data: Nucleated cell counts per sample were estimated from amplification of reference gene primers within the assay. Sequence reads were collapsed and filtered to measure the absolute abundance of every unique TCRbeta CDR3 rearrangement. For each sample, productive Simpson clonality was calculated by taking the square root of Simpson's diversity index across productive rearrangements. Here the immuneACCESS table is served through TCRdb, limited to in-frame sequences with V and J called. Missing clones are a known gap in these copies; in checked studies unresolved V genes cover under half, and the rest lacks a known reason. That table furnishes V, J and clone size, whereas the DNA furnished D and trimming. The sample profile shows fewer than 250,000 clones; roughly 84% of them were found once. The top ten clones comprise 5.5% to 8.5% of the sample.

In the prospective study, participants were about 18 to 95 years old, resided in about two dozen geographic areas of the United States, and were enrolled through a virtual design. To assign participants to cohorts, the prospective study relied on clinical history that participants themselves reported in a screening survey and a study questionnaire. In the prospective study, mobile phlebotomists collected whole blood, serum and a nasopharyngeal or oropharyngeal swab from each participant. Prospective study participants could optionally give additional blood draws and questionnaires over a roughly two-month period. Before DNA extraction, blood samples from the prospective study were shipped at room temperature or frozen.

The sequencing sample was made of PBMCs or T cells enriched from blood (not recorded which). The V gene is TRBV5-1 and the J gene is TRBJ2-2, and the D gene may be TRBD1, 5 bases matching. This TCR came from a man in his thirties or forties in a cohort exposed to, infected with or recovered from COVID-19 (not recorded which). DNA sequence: TGCGCCAGCAGCTTCACAGGCACAACGAACACCGGGGAGCTGTTTTTT. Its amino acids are CASSFTGTTNTGELFF.